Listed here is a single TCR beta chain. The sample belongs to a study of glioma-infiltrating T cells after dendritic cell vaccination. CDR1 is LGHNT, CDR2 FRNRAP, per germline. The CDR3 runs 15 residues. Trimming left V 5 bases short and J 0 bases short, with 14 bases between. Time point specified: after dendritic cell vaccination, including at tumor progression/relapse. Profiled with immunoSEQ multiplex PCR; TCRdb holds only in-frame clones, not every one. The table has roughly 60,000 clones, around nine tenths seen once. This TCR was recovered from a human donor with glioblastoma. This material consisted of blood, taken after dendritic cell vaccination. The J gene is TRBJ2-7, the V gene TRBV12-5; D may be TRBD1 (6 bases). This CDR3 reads CASGLGGRDSYEQYF. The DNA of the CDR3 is TGTGCTAGTGGTCTAGGGGGACGGGACTCCTACGAGCAGTACTTC. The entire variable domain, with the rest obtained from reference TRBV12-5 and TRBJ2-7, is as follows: DARVTQTPRHKVTEMGQEVTMRCQPILGHNTVFWYRQTMMQGLELLAYFRNRAPLDDSGMPKDRFSAEMPDATLATLKIQPSEPRDSAVYFCASGLGGRDSYEQYFGPGTRLTVT.